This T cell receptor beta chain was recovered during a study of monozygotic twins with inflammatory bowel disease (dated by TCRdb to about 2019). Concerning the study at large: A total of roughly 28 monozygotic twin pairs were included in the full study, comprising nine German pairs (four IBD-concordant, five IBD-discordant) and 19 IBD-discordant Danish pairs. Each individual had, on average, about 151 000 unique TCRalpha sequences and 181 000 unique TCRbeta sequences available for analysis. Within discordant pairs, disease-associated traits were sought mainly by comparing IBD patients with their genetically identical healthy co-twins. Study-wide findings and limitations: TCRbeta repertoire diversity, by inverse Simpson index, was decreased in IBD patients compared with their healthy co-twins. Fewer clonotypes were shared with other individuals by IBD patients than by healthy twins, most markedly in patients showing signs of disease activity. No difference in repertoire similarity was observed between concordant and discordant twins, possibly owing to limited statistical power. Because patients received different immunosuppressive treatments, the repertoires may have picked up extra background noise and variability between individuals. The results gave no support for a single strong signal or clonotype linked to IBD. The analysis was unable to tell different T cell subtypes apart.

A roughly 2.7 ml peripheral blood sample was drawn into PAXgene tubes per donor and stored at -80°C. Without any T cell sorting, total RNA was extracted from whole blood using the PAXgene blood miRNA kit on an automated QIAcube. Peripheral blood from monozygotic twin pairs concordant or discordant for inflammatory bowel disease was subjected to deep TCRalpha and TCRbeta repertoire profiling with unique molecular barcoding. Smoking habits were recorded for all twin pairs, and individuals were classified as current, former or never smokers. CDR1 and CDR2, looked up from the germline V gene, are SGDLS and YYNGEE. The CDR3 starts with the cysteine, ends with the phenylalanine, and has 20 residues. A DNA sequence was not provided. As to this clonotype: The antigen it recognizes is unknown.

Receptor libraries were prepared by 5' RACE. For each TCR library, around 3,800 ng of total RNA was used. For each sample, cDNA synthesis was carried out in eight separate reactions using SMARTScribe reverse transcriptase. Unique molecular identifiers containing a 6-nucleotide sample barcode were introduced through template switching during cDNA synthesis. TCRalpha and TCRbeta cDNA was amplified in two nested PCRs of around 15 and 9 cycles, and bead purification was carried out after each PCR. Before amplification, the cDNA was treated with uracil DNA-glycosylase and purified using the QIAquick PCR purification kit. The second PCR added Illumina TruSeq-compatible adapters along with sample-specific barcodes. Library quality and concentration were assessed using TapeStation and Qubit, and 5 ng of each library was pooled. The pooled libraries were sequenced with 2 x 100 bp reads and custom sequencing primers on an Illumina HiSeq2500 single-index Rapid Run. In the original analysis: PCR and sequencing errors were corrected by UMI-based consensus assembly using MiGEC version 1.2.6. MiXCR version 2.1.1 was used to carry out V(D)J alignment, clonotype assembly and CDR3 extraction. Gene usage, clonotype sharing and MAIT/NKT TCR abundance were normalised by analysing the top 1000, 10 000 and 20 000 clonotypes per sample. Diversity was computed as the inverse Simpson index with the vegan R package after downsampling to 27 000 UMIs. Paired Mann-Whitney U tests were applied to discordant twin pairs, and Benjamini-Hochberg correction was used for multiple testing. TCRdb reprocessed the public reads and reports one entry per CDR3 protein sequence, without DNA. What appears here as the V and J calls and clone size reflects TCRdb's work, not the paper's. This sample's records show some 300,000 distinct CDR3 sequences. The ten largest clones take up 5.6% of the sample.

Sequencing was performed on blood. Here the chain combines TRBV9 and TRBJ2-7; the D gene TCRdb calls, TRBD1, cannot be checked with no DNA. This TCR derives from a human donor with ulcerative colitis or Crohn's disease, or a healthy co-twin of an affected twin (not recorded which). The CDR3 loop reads CANPPKSRLKARPQRYEQYF.